The clone carrying this T cell receptor (beta chain) was seen more than once but under ten times. Its antigen is unidentified. The data originate from a study of response to subunit inactivated influenza vaccine. The study's findings and limits: The authors suggested that every seasonal influenza vaccination recruits few new T cells.

TCRdb passed the RT-PCR reads through MiXCR, listing each CDR3 protein once. Altogether some 640,000 distinct CDR3 sequences are present, over 11% being singletons, with the ten largest covering approximately 7%. Per the germline V gene, CDR1 is ENHRY and CDR2 is SYGVKD. The CDR3 has 15 amino acids. V lost 4 bases to trimming and J lost 6 bases, with 17 bases between them. The source material was PBMCs from blood, sampled approximately 15 days before vaccination. This receptor was taken from a man aged 45-60 years who received an inactivated influenza vaccine. V and J are TRBV10-3 and TRBJ2-3; a weak D match, TRBD2 (7 bases). Here the CDR3 DNA reads TGTGCCATCAGTGGAGGTGGGGGGGCCTTCGATACGCAGTATTTT. Residues: CAISGGGGAFDTQYF.